This T cell receptor (beta chain) was obtained from a study of CD8+ T cells in alopecia areata. Study-wide background: Each of the treated patients was given oral tofacitinib, 5 to 10 mg twice daily, for moderate-to-severe alopecia areata. Findings and limits, study-wide: Persistence of many expanded lesional clones was seen in scalp and blood during tofacitinib.

Treatment indicated: oral pan-JAK inhibitor, 5-10 mg twice daily. The sorting of PBMCs gave CD4+ and CD8+ T cells. The sequencing template was cDNA reverse transcribed from extracted RNA. Here immunoSEQ multiplex PCR was the method, and the copy in TCRdb shows in-frame clones only, minus some. The sample has 150,000 or so clones, roughly two thirds seen once. A word on this clone: Its specificity is not known.

Trimming cost V 5 bases and J 0 bases, with 13 bases left between them. The CDR3 is made up of 14 amino acids. Germline V CDR1 and CDR2: GTSNPN, SVGIG (reference sequence). Specimen: CD4+ T cells sorted from blood, collected at week 4, from a patient treated with tofacitinib. The rearrangement links TRBV30 to TRBJ1-1, with D tentatively TRBD1 (5 bases). The origin of this receptor is a human donor with alopecia areata. The chain's CDR3 is CAWVIGHLNTEAFF. The CDR3 nucleotides read TGTGCCTGGGTAATCGGACATCTGAACACTGAAGCTTTCTTT.